Each of the 13 T cell receptor beta chains below was sequenced from the same sample in a study of persistence of HIV-infected CD4 T cells. Antigens for these TCRs are unknown. The stimulus was lysate of CMV-infected fibroblasts, 10 ug/mL. CD40L/CD69 double-negative CD45RO-high memory CD4+ T cells were collected. Sequencing used immunoSEQ version 4 in survey mode. Generated by immunoSEQ multiplex PCR, the TCRdb table keeps only in-frame clones and is missing some. This sample has over 30,000 clones, with 82% found just once. Sequenced material: CD4+ T cells sorted from PBMCs after roughly 17-hour stimulation, taken from a patient who received antiretroviral therapy. Receptor source: an adult woman with HIV who was CMV-seropositive.

The genes are TRBV30 and TRBJ2-1; D assignment may be TRBD1 or TRBD2 (5 bases each). The CDR3 spans 12 residues. Trimming removed 2 bases at V and 11 bases at J, with 13 bases between. Germline-derived CDR1 and CDR2 are GTSNPN and SVGIG (reference sequence). Written as DNA, the CDR3 is TGTGCCTGGAGTTCGGGGCCCCAAAAGCAGTTCTTC. Its protein product is CAWSSGPQKQFF.

V and J are TRBV7-9 and TRBJ2-7; TRBD1 matches at 7 bases. In germline, CDR1 is SEHNR, CDR2 FQNEAQ (reference sequence). The CDR3 loop spans 12 amino acids. With 5 bases clipped from V and 9 bases from J, the junction kept 7 bases outside the gene matches. This CDR3 reads CASSPERGRQYF. The CDR3 nucleotides read TGTGCCAGCAGCCCAGAGAGGGGGCGGCAGTACTTC.

The gene calls are TRBV3-1 (or the pseudogene TRBV3-2) and TRBJ1-4, with 9 bases that match TRBD1. Germline V gene data show CDR1 as LGHDT and CDR2 as YNNKEL (reference sequence). CDR3 length: 15 amino acids. The V gene end was trimmed by 5 bases and the J gene end by 5 bases; junction bases not matched to a gene: 6. This CDR3 is CASSGGGTGNEKLFF. In DNA, the CDR3 is TGTGCCAGCAGCGGGGGCGGGACAGGGAATGAAAAACTGTTTTTT.

The rearrangement joins TRBV30 to TRBJ1-6; D is unclear. Per the germline V gene, CDR1 is GTSNPN and CDR2 is SVGIG (reference sequence). V lost 0 bases to trimming and J lost 7 bases, with 13 bases between them. This CDR3 is 15 amino acids long. CDR3 sequence: CAWSVYGDWNSPLHF. The CDR3 DNA reads TGTGCCTGGAGTGTATACGGGGATTGGAATTCACCCCTCCACTTT.

The chain recombines TRBV7-2 with TRBJ2-5; 8 bases agree with TRBD1. The CDR3 has 15 amino acids. Germline assignment: CDR1 SGHTA and CDR2 FQGNSA. J lost 7 bases, V lost 5 bases, and 12 bases had no gene match. CDR3: CASSPSRDRLGTQYF. The CDR3 nucleotides are TGTGCCAGCAGCCCCTCCCGGGACAGGCTAGGGACCCAGTACTTC.

The chain has TRBV7-9 and TRBJ1-1, with TRBD1 matching 8 bases. Germline values: CDR1 SEHNR, CDR2 FQNEAQ (reference sequence). The CDR3 sequence is 15 residues long. J was trimmed by 0 bases and V by 4 bases; bases with no gene match: 4. CDR3 sequence: CASSSGQALNTEAFF. As DNA, the CDR3 is TGTGCCAGCAGCTCGGGACAGGCGTTGAACACTGAAGCTTTCTTT.

This clone came up a few times. The gene calls are TRBV11-3 and TRBJ1-5; D is uncertain. Trimming stripped 2 bases from V and 5 bases from J, with 10 bases between. Looked up from germline, CDR1 is SGHNT and CDR2 is YENEEA. The CDR3 has 14 amino acids. The DNA of the CDR3 is TGTGCCAGCAGCTTAAACGCTGGGGATCAGCCCCAGCATTTT. Amino acids: CASSLNAGDQPQHF.

The J gene is TRBJ1-2, the V gene TRBV6-5; D is possibly TRBD1 (5 bases). The CDR3 sequence is 15 residues long. CDR1 MNHEY and CDR2 SVGAGI come from the germline V gene. V lost 5 bases and J 0 bases, leaving 13 bases between the germline ends. The chain's CDR3 is CASSPGRAANYGYTF. DNA for the CDR3: TGTGCCAGCAGTCCGGGGCGGGCAGCTAACTATGGCTACACCTTC.

V is TRBV2 and J is TRBJ1-5, with a possible D match to TRBD1 (6 bases). CDR3 length: 14 amino acids. Germline CDR1 is SNHLY and CDR2 is FYNNEI. V was pared by 6 bases and J by 6 bases, with 15 bases between. In DNA form, the CDR3 reads TGTGCCAGCAGGGGAAACAGGGAAGGTCAGCCCCAGCATTTT. Protein sequence: CASRGNREGQPQHF.

The chain joins TRBV12-3 or TRBV12-4 to TRBJ1-2, with D tentatively TRBD1 (5 bases). The V and J ends lost 7 bases and 5 bases respectively, with 11 bases between them. The CDR3 sequence is 12 residues long. The CDR3 loop reads CASTRDAYGYTF. CDR3 bases: TGTGCCAGCACTCGGGACGCTTATGGCTACACCTTC.

The rearrangement links TRBV7-2 to TRBJ2-3; D gene ambiguous. The V end lost 5 bases, the J end lost 0 bases, and 3 bases lay between the germline ends. Germline values: CDR1 SGHTA, CDR2 FQGNSA. This CDR3 has 12 amino acids. The CDR3 sequence is CASSLSTDTQYF. In DNA, the CDR3 is TGTGCCAGCAGCCTCAGCACAGATACGCAGTATTTT.

This clone was observed once. The genes are TRBV5-1 and TRBJ1-6, with TRBD1 matching over 8 bases. Germline CDR1 is SGHRS and CDR2 is YFSETQ. V lost 5 bases and J lost 9; bases outside the gene matches: 7. The CDR3 runs 14 residues. The CDR3, as DNA: TGCGCCAGCAGGGGACAGGCCGTAGGTTCACCCCTCCACTTT. This translates into CASRGQAVGSPLHF.

V and J are TRBV3-1 (or the pseudogene TRBV3-2) and TRBJ2-3; TRBD2 matches 12 bases. The CDR3 sequence is 16 residues long. With 4 bases clipped from V and 2 bases from J, the junction kept 4 bases outside the gene matches. Germline CDR1 LGHDT, CDR2 YNNKEL (reference sequence). The CDR3 coding sequence is TGTGCCAGCAGCCTTGGACTAGCGGGATCCACAGATACGCAGTATTTT. This encodes CASSLGLAGSTDTQYF.